This T cell receptor (beta chain) was sequenced in a study of T cells in Graves' hyperthyroidism and ophthalmopathy. V was shortened by 5 bases and J by 5 bases, with 15 bases between the two germline ends. Germline CDR1 is LGHDT and CDR2 is YNNKEL (reference sequence). The CDR3 is 15 amino acids. Researchers amplified the TCR beta CDR3 regions from RNA transcripts. The TCR CDR3 first-round RT-PCR relied on the HTBI primer set. TCRdb used MiXCR to reprocess the multiplex PCR reads, holding one entry per CDR3 protein. This repertoire shows about 600,000 distinct CDR3 sequences, more than 12% found once; its top ten account for 12%. Notes on the study in general: Researchers found most expanded thyroid clonotypes above 0.001 in blood as well.

Thyroid ultrasound and orbital computed tomography, with clinical symptoms and serum thyroxine and TRAb, informed diagnoses. Isolation of PBMCs was performed on about 10 ml fresh peripheral blood. This clonotype was detected many times. Its antigen remains unknown. Sequenced sample: blood. This sequence joins TRBV3-1 and TRBJ2-2; D ambiguous. The TCR sequence derives from a woman aged 45-65 years with Graves' ophthalmopathy. The CDR3 is CASSKALPSTGELFF. CDR3 sequence (DNA): TGTGCCAGCAGCAAGGCGCTACCGAGTACCGGGGAGCTGTTTTTT.